The 15 T cell receptor beta chains below were found in one sample sequenced in a study of shared clonotypes between healthy human individuals (dated by TCRdb to between 2020 and 2021). The library was generated by the immunoSEQ multiplex PCR assay. What TCRdb holds here is the immuneACCESS table cut down to in-frame rearrangements. Part of the clones is not present; checked against another copy, under half of the missing clones reflect an unresolved V gene, and the others are unexplained. This sample has about 2.1 million clones in its table, and about 93% of those were observed once. The ten most abundant clones make up more than 1.5% of the sample. For the CD8 naive samples, CD45RO-negative cells were positively selected for CCR7, yielding a CD45RA+CCR7+ population from which TemRA cells were excluded. The sequenced material came from naive CD8+ T cells from PBMCs. This specimen's cell subset or site label, per the study, means: CD45RA+CCR7+. The origin of the receptors is a man younger than 30 in good health. Some clones in this sample may be carry-over from other donors' samples.

V gene TRBV11-2 combines with J gene TRBJ2-7, with TRBD1 identical over 8 bases. Per germline, CDR1 SGHAT and CDR2 FQNNGV. CDR3 length: 13 amino acids. Trimming removed 7 bases from V and 3 bases from J; junction bases left unmatched: 5. CDR3 amino acids: CASKDRGFYEQYF. The CDR3 region has the DNA TGTGCCAGCAAAGACAGGGGCTTCTACGAGCAGTACTTC.

The CDR3 region has the DNA TGTGCCAGTAACTGGTACACTGAAGCTTTCTTT. Translation gives CASNWYTEAFF. This sequence joins TRBV19 and TRBJ1-1; D uncertain. Germline loops: CDR1 LNHDA, CDR2 SQIVND (reference sequence). This CDR3 contains 11 residues. Between the trimmed V and J ends, which lost 7 bases and 3 bases, there was a span of 6 bases.

The CDR3 is CASSPDGTYTDTQYF. CDR3 DNA sequence: TGTGCCAGCAGTCCAGACGGCACCTACACAGATACGCAGTATTTT. This chain joins TRBV11-2 and TRBJ2-3; D is uncertain. Germline CDR1 reads SGHAT; CDR2 reads FQNNGV. Trimming took off 6 bases at V and 2 bases at J, with 15 bases between the two ends. The CDR3 is 15 residues long.

The V gene is TRBV5-6, the J gene TRBJ2-5, with D unresolved. TRBJ2-7 explains the end of the DNA better; the J call may be wrong. The germline gives CDR1 SGHDT, CDR2 YYEEEE. The CDR3 is made up of 13 amino acids. For the CDR3, the DNA is TGTGCCAGCAGTATCGGTGTGGCAGTCGAGCAGTACTTC. Translated, it gives CASSIGVAVEQYF.

The CDR3 DNA reads TGTGCCACCAGCCCTATTGTGTCGGGTAGGGGCTATGGCTACACCTTC. Residues: CATSPIVSGRGYGYTF. The chain is built from TRBV15 and TRBJ1-2; TRBD1 is a possible D gene (5 bases). V lost 5 bases to trimming and J lost 4 bases, with 20 bases between them. Germline-derived CDR1 and CDR2 are LNHNV and YYDKDF (reference sequence). This CDR3 contains 16 residues.

The V gene is TRBV28, the J gene TRBJ2-6, with 7 bases fitting TRBD1. The J segment lost 0 bases and the V segment lost 4 bases, leaving 18 bases of the junction unmatched. Germline lookup yields CDR1 MDHEN and CDR2 SYDVKM. This CDR3 spans 21 amino acids. CDR3 in DNA: TGTGCCAGCAGTTCCCTTCGACAGGGCGCTAATACCCGCTCTGGGGCCAACGTCCTGACTTTC. Its translation is CASSSLRQGANTRSGANVLTF.

Note on this clone: Other DNA sequences in this sample translate to the same CDR3. The chain links TRBV9 to TRBJ2-3; 8 bases agree with TRBD1. The CDR3 length is 16 residues. Germline loops: CDR1 SGDLS, CDR2 YYNGEE. V lost 3 bases and J lost 0; bases outside the gene matches: 6. The CDR3 spells CASSALTGGSTDTQYF. The DNA of the CDR3 is TGTGCCAGCAGCGCCCTAACAGGGGGAAGCACAGATACGCAGTATTTT.

The V gene is TRBV7-9, the J gene TRBJ1-4; D possibly corresponds to TRBD1 (6 bases). Trimming cost V 1 base and J 7 bases, with 13 bases left between them. The germline V gene encodes CDR1 SEHNR and CDR2 FQNEAQ (reference sequence). This CDR3 comprises 15 residues. This CDR3 reads CASSLGTEGSEKLFF. The CDR3 coding sequence is TGTGCCAGCAGCTTAGGGACAGAGGGATCTGAAAAACTGTTTTTT.

Only one count was recorded for this clone. V and J are TRBV9 and TRBJ1-2; D is uncertain. V was trimmed by 3 bases and J by 6 bases, leaving 27 bases between them. CDR3 length equals 18 residues. Germline assignment: CDR1 SGDLS and CDR2 YYNGEE. CDR3: CASSDPLEEGIVVDGYTF. CDR3 bases: TGTGCCAGCAGCGACCCCCTAGAGGAGGGTATAGTGGTGGATGGCTACACCTTC.

V is TRBV28 and J is TRBJ2-7, with 8 bases aligning to TRBD2. The CDR3 consists of 16 residues. Germline values: CDR1 MDHEN, CDR2 SYDVKM. V shed 6 bases, J shed 2 bases, and the junction held 12 bases outside the gene matches. DNA of the CDR3: TGTGCCAGCAGCGACCGTGTAGGCGGGAGGACCTACGAGCAGTACTTC. Residues: CASSDRVGGRTYEQYF.

As concerns this clone: This sample includes further DNA sequences coding for the same CDR3. This chain joins TRBV27 and TRBJ2-1, with 9 bases matching TRBD2. With V trimmed by 3 bases and J by 4 bases, 7 bases remained unmatched. Germline CDR1 reads MNHEY; CDR2 reads SMNVEV (reference sequence). CDR3 length: 16 amino acids. The CDR3 sequence: CASSLSSGAGYNEQFF. For the CDR3, the DNA is TGTGCCAGCAGTTTGTCTAGCGGGGCGGGGTACAATGAGCAGTTCTTC.

The chain uses TRBV5-1 and TRBJ1-5; no reliable D call. This CDR3 comprises 15 residues. Per the germline V gene, CDR1 is SGHRS and CDR2 is YFSETQ. Trimming cost V 1 base and J 2 bases, with 10 bases left between them. CDR3 sequence reads: CASSLNPGGNQPQHF. In DNA, the CDR3 is TGCGCCAGCAGCTTGAACCCGGGTGGCAATCAGCCCCAGCATTTT.

The chain links TRBV27 to TRBJ1-5; D unresolved. This CDR3 contains 14 residues. V was trimmed by 11 bases and J by 0 bases, leaving 14 bases between them. Germline values: CDR1 MNHEY, CDR2 SMNVEV (reference sequence). CDR3 residues: CASSDLASNQPQHF. The CDR3 bases are TGTGCCTCGTCCGATCTGGCTAGCAATCAGCCCCAGCATTTT.

The V gene is TRBV4-1, the J gene TRBJ1-2, with D possibly being TRBD1 (5 bases). Germline-derived CDR1 and CDR2 are MGHRA and YSYEKL. V lost 4 bases, J lost 8 bases, and 17 bases lay in between. The CDR3 has 14 amino acids. The CDR3 DNA is TGCGCCAGCAGCCCCCAAGGGGTAGGGGTAGGCTACACCTTC. Residues: CASSPQGVGVGYTF.

The genes are TRBV20-1 and TRBJ2-7; D assignment may be TRBD1 or TRBD2 (5 bases each). With 3 bases removed from V and 5 bases from J, the gap between germline ends came to 8 bases. Germline values: CDR1 DFQATT, CDR2 SNEGSKA (reference sequence). This CDR3 contains 11 residues. The CDR3 sequence is CSARSGHEQYF. In DNA, the CDR3 is TGCAGTGCTAGGTCGGGGCACGAGCAGTACTTC.